The 10 T cell receptor beta chains listed next were all sequenced from one sample in a study of somatic mutations in cytotoxic T cells in rheumatoid arthritis. Only in-frame clones appear in the TCRdb table, and some are missing; sequencing was by immunoSEQ multiplex PCR. The data show tens of thousands of clones, about four fifths seen once. The sequencing sample was made of CD8+ T cells sorted from blood. Receptor source: a man aged 35 to 55 in good health.

V is TRBV9 and J is TRBJ1-2, with D perhaps TRBD1 (5 bases). V lost 0 bases and J lost 1, with 13 bases in between. The CDR3 contains 16 residues. Germline V gene data show CDR1 as SGDLS and CDR2 as YYNGEE. The CDR3 nucleotides are TGTGCCAGCAGCGTAGCCCGGGACGCTTATAACTATGGCTACACCTTC. Protein sequence: CASSVARDAYNYGYTF.

The chain joins TRBV28 to TRBJ2-7, with D possibly called TRBD1 or TRBD2 (6 bases each). The germline V gene encodes CDR1 MDHEN and CDR2 SYDVKM. This CDR3 spans 15 amino acids. The germline V and J ends were trimmed by 6 bases and 0 bases, with 15 bases remaining between them. The CDR3 here is CASSPPGAFSYEQYF. CDR3 sequence (DNA): TGTGCCAGCAGCCCCCCGGGGGCCTTCTCCTACGAGCAGTACTTC.

This chain uses TRBV19 with TRBJ2-5; D gene uncertain. The V gene lost 9 bases and the J gene lost 1 base, with 12 bases spanning the gap. The CDR3 is 13 residues long. Germline CDR1 reads LNHDA; CDR2 reads SQIVND (reference sequence). CDR3 bases: TGTGCCAGCAGCTCCGGGCCCCAAGAGACCCAGTACTTC. Protein: CASSSGPQETQYF.

This clone occurred once. The chain recombines TRBV15 with TRBJ1-1; D might be TRBD1 (5 bases). The germline V gene encodes CDR1 LNHNV and CDR2 YYDKDF (reference sequence). Between the trimmed V and J ends, which lost 0 bases and 4 bases, there was a span of 15 bases. The CDR3 has 16 residues. CDR3 nucleotide sequence: TGTGCCACCAGCAGAGATAGGTTGGGGGGGAGCACTGAAGCTTTCTTT. Translated: CATSRDRLGGSTEAFF.

This clone was recorded only once. The V call is TRBV14, the J call TRBJ2-7; a possible D gene is TRBD1 (5 bases). The germline gives CDR1 SGHDN, CDR2 FVKESK. This CDR3 is built from 15 residues. Trimming cost V 2 bases and J 1 base, with 12 bases left between them. CDR3 residues: CASSQYRTASYEQYF. The CDR3 coding sequence is TGTGCCAGCAGCCAATACAGGACGGCTTCCTACGAGCAGTACTTC. The full variable domain, in which reference TRBV14 and TRBJ2-7 provide the parts outside the CDR3, is EAGVTQFPSHSVIEKGQTVTLRCDPISGHDNLYWYRRVMGKEIKFLLHFVKESKQDESGMPNNRFLAERTGGTYSTLKVQPAELEDSGVYFCASSQYRTASYEQYFGPGTRLTVT.

J is TRBJ2-1 and V is TRBV7-9, with D perhaps TRBD2 (6 bases). Per germline, CDR1 SEHNR and CDR2 FQNEAQ (reference sequence). Trimming removed 0 bases at V and 8 bases at J, with 11 bases between. The CDR3 consists of 14 residues. The CDR3 reads CASSLALEGDEQFF. The CDR3 DNA is TGTGCCAGCAGCTTAGCGCTGGAGGGAGATGAGCAGTTCTTC.

The chain combines TRBV9 with TRBJ1-2; D uncertain. This CDR3 spans 13 amino acids. Germline V gene data show CDR1 as SGDLS and CDR2 as YYNGEE. Trimming took off 1 base at V and 7 bases at J, with 11 bases between the two ends. The CDR3 DNA is TGTGCCAGCAGCGTATACGCTGGTGGTGGCTACACCTTC. It encodes CASSVYAGGGYTF.

V and J are TRBV11-1 and TRBJ2-7; TRBD2 matches 10 bases. This CDR3 comprises 14 residues. Germline V gene sequence: CDR1 SGHAT, CDR2 FQDESV (reference sequence). V gave up 5 bases and J gave up 2 bases; unmatched junction bases: 3. The CDR3 reads CASSTTSGTYEQYF. The CDR3 DNA sequence: TGTGCCAGCAGCACCACTAGCGGGACCTACGAGCAGTACTTC.

The V and J genes are TRBV19 and TRBJ2-7; D unresolved. Germline V lookup: CDR1 LNHDA, CDR2 SQIVND (reference sequence). The germline V and J ends were trimmed by 4 bases and 1 base, with 8 bases remaining between them. CDR3 length equals 13 residues. The DNA for the CDR3 is TGTGCCAGTAGTAGCGACGAGTCCTACGAGCAGTACTTC. Residues: CASSSDESYEQYF.

The chain links TRBV14 to TRBJ2-5, with D unresolved. CDR1 is SGHDN and CDR2 is FVKESK in the germline V gene. The CDR3 sequence is 16 residues long. V lost 0 bases and J 5 bases, leaving 16 bases between the germline ends. In nucleotides, the CDR3 is TGTGCCAGCAGCCAAGATTTCCAAGCCTATCCGGAGACCCAGTACTTC. Protein sequence: CASSQDFQAYPETQYF.